The rows below give T cell receptor beta chains drawn from one sample of a study of blood T cell repertoires in COVID-19. Method: immunoSEQ multiplex PCR; TCRdb's copy keeps in-frame clones and lacks some. The table includes about 150,000 clones, almost 90% detected once. Sequenced material: peripheral blood. Receptors originate from a human donor in a cohort sampled during active COVID-19. CDR3s include the opening cysteine and the closing phenylalanine or tryptophan. Fields, in order: V gene, D gene, clone size, J gene, CDR3 protein. A D gene is named only where the DNA matches it firmly. Only part of the rows carry a size: once, few, many, or a class if the clone is expanded.

>TRBV6-1|-|-|TRBJ1-4
CASSEDAGEHEKLFF
>TRBV4-1|TRBD1|-|TRBJ1-1
CASSRGGRNLGTGVNTEAFF
>TRBV10-2|-|-|TRBJ2-3
CASSALADTQYF
>TRBV6-5|TRBD1|medium-sized|TRBJ1-2
CASSYSTGLGYTF
>TRBV12-3/TRBV12-4|-|-|TRBJ1-1
CAASRRENTEAFF
>TRBV5-1|TRBD1|-|TRBJ1-5
CASSLGGTGGNQPQHF
>TRBV7-8|-|-|TRBJ1-5
CASSSSPWTGNSNQPQHF
>TRBV30|-|once|TRBJ2-5
CAWTSDQETQYF
>TRBV28|-|-|TRBJ1-2
CASSQPGTGEDGYTF
>TRBV6-6|-|-|TRBJ2-7
CASSLEERSYEQYF
>TRBV7-6|TRBD1|-|TRBJ2-7
CASSSPGQGGEQYF
>TRBV30|-|-|TRBJ1-4
CAWRLPGDNEKLFF